Shown below are 18 T cell receptor beta chains from a single sample sequenced in a study of blood T cell repertoires in COVID-19. Repertoires were generated with immunoSEQ multiplex PCR, while TCRdb's copy carries only in-frame clones and drops some. This table holds 300,000 to 450,000 clones, about 89% found once. The material sequenced was PBMCs or T cells enriched from blood (not recorded which). These receptors all stem from a man aged 30-40 years who had recovered from COVID-19.

The genes are TRBV6-5 and TRBJ1-2; D is possibly TRBD1 (5 bases). Trimming removed 5 bases from V and 7 bases from J, with 14 bases in between. The length of the CDR3 is 13 residues. Germline CDR1 reads MNHEY; CDR2 reads SVGAGI. The CDR3 loop is CASSKTDGRGYTF. CDR3 nucleotides: TGTGCCAGCAGTAAGACAGATGGACGTGGCTACACCTTC.

The J gene is TRBJ1-1, the V gene TRBV29-1; D may be TRBD1 (5 bases). V was shortened by 4 bases and J by 4 bases, with 10 bases between the two germline ends. CDR1 and CDR2 from the germline V gene are SQVTM and ANQGSEA. The CDR3 runs 12 residues. CDR3 DNA sequence: TGCAGCGTTGCCCAGGGATTCACTGAAGCTTTCTTT. Its protein product is CSVAQGFTEAFF.

The gene calls are TRBV27 and TRBJ1-5; TRBD1 matches at 7 bases. The CDR3 extends over 15 amino acids. Germline loops: CDR1 MNHEY, CDR2 SMNVEV (reference sequence). J gave up 6 bases and V 5 bases, and 10 bases lay outside the gene matches. As DNA, the CDR3 is TGTGCCAGCAGTCCCGAGACAGGGTTGGTTCAGCCCCAGCATTTT. Its translation is CASSPETGLVQPQHF.

This rearrangement joins TRBV4-1 to TRBJ1-4, with a tentative D call TRBD1 (5 bases). Germline V gene sequence: CDR1 MGHRA, CDR2 YSYEKL. The CDR3 loop spans 15 amino acids. Trimming cost V 4 bases and J 2 bases, with 11 bases left between them. In DNA, the CDR3 is TGCGCCAGCAGCCCCTTGGGGGGGACTAATGAAAAACTGTTTTTT. It is translated as CASSPLGGTNEKLFF.

V and J are TRBV9 and TRBJ2-5; TRBD2 matches at 7 bases. Unmatched junction bases numbered 9, after V lost 3 bases and J lost 1 base. The CDR3 length is 16 residues. Germline assignment: CDR1 SGDLS and CDR2 YYNGEE. The CDR3 spells CASSDGLVPSQETQYF. The CDR3, as DNA: TGTGCCAGCAGCGACGGACTAGTTCCTTCCCAAGAGACCCAGTACTTC.

This rearrangement joins TRBV25-1 to TRBJ1-4; D unresolved. Germline-derived CDR1 and CDR2 are MGHDK and SYGVNS. This CDR3 region has 13 residues. Trimming removed 3 bases from V and 4 bases from J, with 6 bases in between. The CDR3 reads CASSEWSNEKLFF. CDR3 DNA sequence: TGTGCCAGCAGTGAGTGGAGTAATGAAAAACTGTTTTTT.

This chain uses TRBV18 with TRBJ1-1; D not certain. The germline V gene has CDR1 KGHSH and CDR2 LQKENI. V lost 3 bases and J 6 bases, leaving 5 bases between the germline ends. The CDR3 totals 11 residues. CDR3 nucleotides: TGTGCCAGCTCACCGGAGGCTGAAGCTTTCTTT. It codes for CASSPEAEAFF.

About this clone itself: Within the sample, other DNA sequences also encode this same CDR3. CDR3 sequence: CASRAGADTQYF. The CDR3 region has the DNA TGTGCCAGCAGGGCGGGCGCAGATACGCAGTATTTT. The chain couples TRBV2 to TRBJ2-3; a weak D match, TRBD2 (5 bases). Germline V lookup: CDR1 SNHLY, CDR2 FYNNEI. The CDR3 runs 12 residues. Trimming left V 6 bases short and J 4 bases short, with 8 bases between.

V usage is TRBV12-2 and J usage is TRBJ1-3; the table's D call of TRBD1 was not tested on the DNA. TRBV12-2 is a pseudogene locus. The CDR3 sequence is 19 residues long. The CDR3 region is CASRPPLGPQVNSGNTIYF. For the CDR3, the DNA is TGTGCAAGTCGCCCCCCCCTCGGCCCCCAGGTGAACTCTGGAAACACCATATATTTT.

The rearrangement joins TRBV5-6 to TRBJ2-7, with D maybe TRBD2 (6 bases). V lost 7 bases and J 0 bases, leaving 17 bases between the germline ends. CDR1 and CDR2 from the germline V gene are SGHDT and YYEEEE. This CDR3 comprises 15 residues. The CDR3 loop is CASPRDSGRSYEQYF. CDR3 bases: TGTGCCAGCCCAAGAGATAGCGGCCGCTCCTACGAGCAGTACTTC.

Of note for this clone: Other nucleotide sequences from this sample produce the same CDR3. The chain uses TRBV10-3 and TRBJ1-2, with D uncertain. Looked up from germline, CDR1 is ENHRY and CDR2 is SYGVKD. V was clipped by 0 bases and J by 8 bases, with 4 bases between them. The CDR3 length is 11 residues. The CDR3 nucleotides are TGTGCCATCAGTGAGTCGCGCGGCTACACCTTC. Translating gives CAISESRGYTF.

The chain links TRBV5-1 to TRBJ1-1; 7 bases line up with TRBD1. After removal of 2 bases from V and 4 bases from J, the junction contained 8 bases not matched to a gene. This CDR3 is 15 amino acids long. Germline assignment: CDR1 SGHRS and CDR2 YFSETQ. CDR3 nucleotides: TGCGCCAGCAGCTTCCAGGGGCAGGGGGGCACTGAAGCTTTCTTT. Translating it yields CASSFQGQGGTEAFF.

Note on this clone: The junction shows a germline mismatch at one end, possibly a read error. The rearrangement links TRBV6-1 to TRBJ2-5; 11 positions agree with TRBD1. Germline V lookup: CDR1 MNHNS, CDR2 SASEGT. CDR3 size: 11 residues. CDR3 coding DNA: TGTGCCAGCAGTGATGGACAGGGGGCTAACTTC. The encoded protein is CASSDGQGANF.

The chain carries TRBV9 and TRBJ2-1; D is ambiguous. CDR3 length: 15 residues. V lost 2 bases and J 0 bases, leaving 9 bases between the germline ends. Per germline, CDR1 SGDLS and CDR2 YYNGEE. The CDR3: CASSVDSSSYNEQFF. Here the CDR3 DNA reads TGTGCCAGCAGCGTCGATTCGAGCTCCTACAATGAGCAGTTCTTC.

V gene TRBV28 combines with J gene TRBJ2-3; the match to TRBD1 covers 9 bases. Germline-derived CDR1 and CDR2 are MDHEN and SYDVKM. The V and J ends lost 5 bases and 0 bases, in that order; junction bases with no gene match: 3. The CDR3 length is 15 residues. CDR3 in DNA: TGTGCCAGCAGTGGGACAGGGTTTAGCACAGATACGCAGTATTTT. Amino acids: CASSGTGFSTDTQYF. Using reference TRBV28 and TRBJ2-3 for the parts outside the CDR3, the full variable domain is DVKVTQSSRYLVKRTGEKVFLECVQDMDHENMFWYRQDPGLGLRLIYFSYDVKMKEKGDIPEGYSVSREKKERFSLILESASTNQTSMYLCASSGTGFSTDTQYFGPGTRLTVL.

The V and J genes are TRBV5-6 and TRBJ1-1; possible D gene TRBD1, 6 bases. Trimming removed 2 bases from V and 1 base from J, with 6 bases in between. CDR3 length equals 13 residues. The germline gives CDR1 SGHDT, CDR2 YYEEEE. This CDR3 is CASSLGGNTEAFF. DNA of the CDR3: TGTGCCAGCAGCTTAGGGGGGAACACTGAAGCTTTCTTT.

The rearrangement joins TRBV30 to TRBJ2-5; D unresolved. This CDR3 comprises 13 residues. Per germline, CDR1 GTSNPN and CDR2 SVGIG (reference sequence). Trimming shortened V by 2 bases and J by 2 bases, and 9 bases separated the two germline ends. The CDR3 DNA follows: TGTGCCTGGAGTTTACAGATACAAGAGACCCAGTACTTC. This sequence encodes CAWSLQIQETQYF.

The V gene is TRBV11-3, the J gene TRBJ1-1; tentative D call: TRBD1 (5 bases). The V end was cut by 2 bases, the J end by 5 bases, with 9 bases between. Germline CDR1 and CDR2: SGHNT and YENEEA. The length of the CDR3 is 13 residues. CDR3 sequence: CASSLFGGTEAFF. As DNA, the CDR3 is TGTGCCAGCAGCTTATTTGGGGGGACTGAAGCTTTCTTT.